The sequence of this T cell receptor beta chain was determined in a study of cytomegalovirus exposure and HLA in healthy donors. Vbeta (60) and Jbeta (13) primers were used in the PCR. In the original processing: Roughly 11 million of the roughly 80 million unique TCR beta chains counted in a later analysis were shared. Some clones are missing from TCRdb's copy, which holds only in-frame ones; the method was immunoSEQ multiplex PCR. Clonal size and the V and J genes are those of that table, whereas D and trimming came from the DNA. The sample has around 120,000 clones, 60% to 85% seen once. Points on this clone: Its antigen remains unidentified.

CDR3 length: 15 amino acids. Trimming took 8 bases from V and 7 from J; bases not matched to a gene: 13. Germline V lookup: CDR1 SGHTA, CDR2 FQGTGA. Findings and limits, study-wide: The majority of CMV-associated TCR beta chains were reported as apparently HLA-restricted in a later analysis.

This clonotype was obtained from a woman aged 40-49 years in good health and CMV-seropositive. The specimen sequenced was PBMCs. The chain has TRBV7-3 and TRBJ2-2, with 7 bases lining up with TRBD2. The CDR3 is CASSKGGSGVGELFF. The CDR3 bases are TGTGCCAGCTCCAAGGGCGGGAGCGGGGTCGGGGAGCTGTTTTTT.